This entry lists 5 T cell receptor beta chains sequenced from one sample in a study of CD8+CD57+ T cells in acquired aplastic anemia. Both TCR beta VDJ combination and CDR3 sequence profiling were carried out. Genomic DNA was the template for this profiling. TCRdb passed the reads through MiXCR, listing each CDR3 protein once. The sample has some 150,000 distinct CDR3 sequences; around two fifths are singletons. Material for sequencing was sorted CD4+, CD8+, or CD8+CD57+ T cells (not recorded which) from PBMCs. The receptors originated from a human donor in good health, serving as a control.

The chain has TRBV2 and TRBJ1-3; 7 positions match TRBD1. V lost 4 bases and J lost 0; bases outside the gene matches: 6. This CDR3 has 16 amino acids. Per the germline V gene, CDR1 is SNHLY and CDR2 is FYNNEI. CDR3 region: CASSGQGLYSGNTIYF. Written as DNA, the CDR3 is TGTGCCAGCAGTGGACAGGGACTATACTCTGGAAACACCATATATTTT. Combining the CDR3 with reference TRBV2 and TRBJ1-3 gives the whole variable domain EPEVTQTPSHQVTQMGQEVILRCVPISNHLYFYWYRQILGQKVEFLVSFYNNEISEKSEIFDDQFSVERPDGSNFTLKIRSTKLEDSAMYFCASSGQGLYSGNTIYFGEGSWLTVV.

This clonotype has ten or more counts. The chain carries TRBV5-5 and TRBJ1-6; no clear D gene. V lost 4 bases, J lost 7 bases, and 12 bases lay in between. This CDR3 spans 14 amino acids. Germline CDR1 is SGHKS and CDR2 is YYEKEE (reference sequence). The CDR3 is CASSVLMINSPLHF. CDR3 DNA sequence: TGTGCCAGCAGCGTTCTCATGATAAATTCACCCCTCCACTTT. The full variable domain, rest sourced from reference TRBV5-5 and TRBJ1-6, is DAGVTQSPTHLIKTRGQQVTLRCSPISGHKSVSWYQQVLGQGPQFIFQYYEKEERGRGNFPDRFSARQFPNYSSELNVNALLLGDSALYLCASSVLMINSPLHFGNGTRLTVT.

This clonotype was counted at least ten times. This chain connects TRBV7-9 to TRBJ1-3; perhaps TRBD1 as D (6 bases). This CDR3 comprises 13 residues. Germline V gives CDR1 SEHNR, CDR2 FQNEAQ (reference sequence). Trimming removed 1 base at V and 7 bases at J, with 8 bases between. CDR3 nucleotides: TGTGCCAGCAGCTTAGGTCAGGGGAACACCATATATTTT. Its translation: CASSLGQGNTIYF.

This clonotype was observed many times. V usage is TRBV3-1 and J usage is TRBJ1-4, with 7 bases lining up with TRBD1. The ends lost 4 bases at V and 11 bases at J; junction bases unmatched: 7. The CDR3 length is 13 residues. The germline CDR1 and CDR2 sequences are LGHDT and YNNKEL (reference sequence). The CDR3: CASSRTGVDKLFF. CDR3 bases: TGTGCCAGCAGCCGAACAGGGGTGGATAAACTGTTTTTT. Complete variable domain (other parts from reference TRBV3-1 and TRBJ1-4): DTAVSQTPKYLVTQMGNDKSIKCEQNLGHDTMYWYKQDSKKFLKIMFSYNNKELIINETVPNRFSPKSPDKAHLNLHINSLELGDSAVYFCASSRTGVDKLFFGSGTQLSVL.

This clonotype was counted at least ten times. The chain combines TRBV24-1 with TRBJ2-7, with D unclear. Per the germline V gene, CDR1 is KGHDR and CDR2 is SFDVKD. Between the trimmed V and J ends, which lost 4 bases and 4 bases, there was a span of 10 bases. This CDR3 contains 13 residues. CDR3 sequence (DNA): TGTGCCACCAGTGAGAGTACAAGATACGAGCAGTACTTC. Residues: CATSESTRYEQYF.